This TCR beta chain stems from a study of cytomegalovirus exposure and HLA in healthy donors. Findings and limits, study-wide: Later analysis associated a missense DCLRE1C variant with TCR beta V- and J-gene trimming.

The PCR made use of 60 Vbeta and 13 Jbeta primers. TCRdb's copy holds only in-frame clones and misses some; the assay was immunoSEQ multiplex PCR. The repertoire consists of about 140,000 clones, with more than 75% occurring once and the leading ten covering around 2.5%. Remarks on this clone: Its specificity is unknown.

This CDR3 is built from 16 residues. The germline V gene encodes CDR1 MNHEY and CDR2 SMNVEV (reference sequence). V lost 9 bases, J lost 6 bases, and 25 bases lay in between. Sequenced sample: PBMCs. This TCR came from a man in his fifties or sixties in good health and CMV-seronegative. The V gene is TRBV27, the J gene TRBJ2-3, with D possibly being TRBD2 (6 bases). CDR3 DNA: TGTGCCAGTCGCCAGGCCCCGGGACTCCGAGCGGATACGCAGTATTTT. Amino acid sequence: CASRQAPGLRADTQYF.